Described below is a single T cell receptor (beta chain) sequence and its context. Its antigen is undetermined. This entry is derived from a study of T cell responses to AZD1222 COVID-19 vaccine. This table comes from immunoSEQ multiplex PCR, and its TCRdb copy is limited to in-frame clones, with some not included. The table lists about 130,000 clones, more than 70% of them singletons. Notes on the study in general: Repertoire samples came only from after the peak T cell response. Spike-specific TCR breadth rose after two AZD1222 doses, and depth rose as well. The sample set comprised mostly white British donors with more females, and clonal diversity was possibly underestimated.

Trimming at V came to 4 bases and at J to 3 bases, leaving 7 bases not matched to a gene. The CDR3 has 17 amino acids. The germline CDR1 and CDR2 sequences are LNHDA and SQIVND (reference sequence). The source material was peripheral blood, sampled 28 days after the second AZD1222 dose. This clonotype was obtained from an adult who received the AZD1222 COVID-19 vaccine. V is TRBV19 and J is TRBJ1-6; TRBD1 matches 9 bases. CDR3 in amino acids: CASSNGQGTNYNSPLHF. The CDR3 DNA is TGTGCCAGTAGTAACGGACAGGGGACAAACTATAATTCACCCCTCCACTTT.